This T cell receptor (beta chain) emerged from a study of T cells expressing NK-cell markers. As for the study in general: In the group of eight sequenced donors, seven were HCMV-seropositive and one was seronegative. Findings and caveats of the study: In a handful of donors, dominant CD3+CD56+NKG2C+ clonotypes ranked among the top 10 CD8+ clonotypes.

TCRdb re-called the 5' RACE reads and catalogs CDR3 proteins one per entry, DNA excluded. The sample features about 550,000 distinct CDR3 sequences, with approximately 3.5% in its top ten. To note about this clonotype: Its antigen is still unknown.

The CDR3 extends over 19 amino acids. V is TRBV12-3 or TRBV12-4 and J is TRBJ2-1; the D call from TCRdb, TRBD2, cannot be confirmed without DNA. This TCR came from a man younger than 35 in good health. The sequencing sample was made of blood T cells: a sorted CD56 or NKG2C T cell subset, CD4+ or CD8+ T cells, or bulk PBMC T cells (not recorded which). The CDR3 sequence: CASSPGTSGGESSYNEQFF.